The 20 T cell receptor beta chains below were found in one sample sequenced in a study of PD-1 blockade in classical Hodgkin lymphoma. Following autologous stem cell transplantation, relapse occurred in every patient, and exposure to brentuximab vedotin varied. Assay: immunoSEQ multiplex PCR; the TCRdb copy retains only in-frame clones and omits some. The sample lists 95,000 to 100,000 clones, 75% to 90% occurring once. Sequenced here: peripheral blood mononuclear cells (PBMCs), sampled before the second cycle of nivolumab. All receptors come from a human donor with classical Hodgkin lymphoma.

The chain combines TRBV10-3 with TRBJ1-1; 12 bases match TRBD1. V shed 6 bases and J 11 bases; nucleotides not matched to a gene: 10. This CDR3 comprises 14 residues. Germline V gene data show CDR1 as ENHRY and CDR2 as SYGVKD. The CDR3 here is CAIRNPGQGAAAFF. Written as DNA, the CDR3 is TGTGCCATCAGGAACCCGGGACAGGGGGCCGCGGCTTTCTTT.

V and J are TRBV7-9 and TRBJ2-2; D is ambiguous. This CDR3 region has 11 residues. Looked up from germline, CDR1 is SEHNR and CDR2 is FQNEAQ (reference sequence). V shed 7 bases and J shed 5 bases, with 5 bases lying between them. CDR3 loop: CASIGTGELFF. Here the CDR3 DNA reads TGTGCCAGCATTGGGACCGGGGAGCTGTTTTTT.

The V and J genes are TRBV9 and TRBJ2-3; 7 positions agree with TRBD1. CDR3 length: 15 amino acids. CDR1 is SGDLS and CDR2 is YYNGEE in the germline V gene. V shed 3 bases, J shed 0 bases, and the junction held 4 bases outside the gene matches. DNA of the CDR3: TGTGCCAGCAGCGACTGGACAGGTAGCACAGATACGCAGTATTTT. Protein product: CASSDWTGSTDTQYF.

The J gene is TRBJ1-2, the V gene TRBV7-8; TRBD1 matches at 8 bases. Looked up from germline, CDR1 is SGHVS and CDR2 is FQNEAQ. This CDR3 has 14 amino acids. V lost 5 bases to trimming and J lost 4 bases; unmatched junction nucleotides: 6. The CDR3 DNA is TGTGCCAGCAGCCCGGGGACAGGCTTCTATGGCTACACCTTC. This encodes CASSPGTGFYGYTF.

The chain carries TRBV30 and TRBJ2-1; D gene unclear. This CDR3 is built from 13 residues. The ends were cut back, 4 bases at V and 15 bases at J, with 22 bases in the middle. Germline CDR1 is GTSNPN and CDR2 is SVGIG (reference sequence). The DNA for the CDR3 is TGTGCCTGGAATTTTGACCTTGCCCTATGGTCGTTCTTC. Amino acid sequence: CAWNFDLALWSFF.

DNA of the CDR3: TGTGCCAGCAGTTTTGGAGTGTCGCCCAGGGACATTCAGTACTTC. Its translation is CASSFGVSPRDIQYF. The chain joins TRBV27 to TRBJ2-4; a possible D gene is TRBD1 (5 bases). Trimming pared 3 bases from V and 8 bases from J, leaving 17 bases between. The CDR3 totals 15 residues. Germline V lookup: CDR1 MNHEY, CDR2 SMNVEV (reference sequence).

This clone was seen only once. CDR3 DNA sequence: TGTGCCAGCAGTTTAGCCCGGTACTATGGCTACACCTTC. Protein: CASSLARYYGYTF. The rearrangement uses TRBV28 and TRBJ1-2; D remains unclear. From germline, CDR1 is MDHEN and CDR2 SYDVKM. Trimming cost V 2 bases and J 3 bases, with 7 bases left between them. The CDR3 has 13 amino acids.

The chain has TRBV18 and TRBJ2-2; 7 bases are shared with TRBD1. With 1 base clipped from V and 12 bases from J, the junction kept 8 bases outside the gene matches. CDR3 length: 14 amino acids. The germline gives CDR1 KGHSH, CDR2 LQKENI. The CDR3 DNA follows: TGTGCCAGCTCACCACTGTTGGCAGGGGGACAGCTGTTTTTT. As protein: CASSPLLAGGQLFF.

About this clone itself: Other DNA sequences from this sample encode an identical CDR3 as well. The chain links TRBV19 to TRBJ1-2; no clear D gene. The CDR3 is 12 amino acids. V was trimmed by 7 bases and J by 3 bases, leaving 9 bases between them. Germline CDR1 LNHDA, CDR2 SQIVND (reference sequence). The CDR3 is CASTKEDYGYTF. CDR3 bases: TGTGCCAGTACGAAGGAGGACTATGGCTACACCTTC. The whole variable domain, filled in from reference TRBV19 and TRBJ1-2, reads DGGITQSPKYLFRKEGQNVTLSCEQNLNHDAMYWYRQDPGQGLRLIYYSQIVNDFQKGDIAEGYSVSREKKESFPLTVTSAQKNPTAFYLCASTKEDYGYTFGSGTRLTVV.

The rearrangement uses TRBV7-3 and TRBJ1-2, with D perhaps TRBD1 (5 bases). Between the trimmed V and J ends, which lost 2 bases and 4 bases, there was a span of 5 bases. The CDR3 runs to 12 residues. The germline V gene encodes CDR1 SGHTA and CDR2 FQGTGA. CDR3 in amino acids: CASSLDSYGYTF. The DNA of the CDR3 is TGTGCCAGCAGCTTAGACAGCTATGGCTACACCTTC.

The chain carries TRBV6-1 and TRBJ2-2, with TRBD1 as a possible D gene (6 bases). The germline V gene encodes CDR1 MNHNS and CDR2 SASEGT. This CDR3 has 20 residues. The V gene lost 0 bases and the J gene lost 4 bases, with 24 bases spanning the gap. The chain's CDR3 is CASSEAGPYFGTTGTGELFF. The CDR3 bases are TGTGCCAGCAGTGAAGCCGGACCGTACTTCGGGACAACGGGCACCGGGGAGCTGTTTTTT.

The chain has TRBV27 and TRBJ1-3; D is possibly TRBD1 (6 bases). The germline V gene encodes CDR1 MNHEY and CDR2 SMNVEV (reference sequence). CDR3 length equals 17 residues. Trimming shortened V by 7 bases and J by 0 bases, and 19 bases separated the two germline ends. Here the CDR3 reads CASTPSGQLVSGNTIYF. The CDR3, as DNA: TGTGCCAGCACTCCTTCCGGACAGCTGGTCTCTGGAAACACCATATATTTT.

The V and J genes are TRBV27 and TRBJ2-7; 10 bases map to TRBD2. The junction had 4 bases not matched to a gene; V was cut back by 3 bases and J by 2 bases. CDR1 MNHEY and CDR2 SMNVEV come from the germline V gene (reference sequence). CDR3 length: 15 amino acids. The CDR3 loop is CASSFSAGGPYEQYF. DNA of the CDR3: TGTGCCAGCAGTTTCTCAGCGGGGGGGCCCTACGAGCAGTACTTC.

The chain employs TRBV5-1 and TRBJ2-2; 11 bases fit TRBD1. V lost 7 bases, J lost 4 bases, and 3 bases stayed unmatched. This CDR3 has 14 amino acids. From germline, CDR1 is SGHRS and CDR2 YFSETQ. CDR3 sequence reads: CASGTGGITGELFF. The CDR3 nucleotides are TGCGCCAGCGGGACAGGGGGAATCACCGGGGAGCTGTTTTTT.

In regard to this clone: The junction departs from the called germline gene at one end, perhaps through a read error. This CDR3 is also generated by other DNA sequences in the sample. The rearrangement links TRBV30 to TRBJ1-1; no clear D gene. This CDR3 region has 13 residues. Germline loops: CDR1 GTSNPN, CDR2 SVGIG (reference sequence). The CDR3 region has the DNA TGTGCCTGGAGATACTCGGGAAACACTGAGGCTTTCTTT. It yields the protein CAWRYSGNTEAFF.

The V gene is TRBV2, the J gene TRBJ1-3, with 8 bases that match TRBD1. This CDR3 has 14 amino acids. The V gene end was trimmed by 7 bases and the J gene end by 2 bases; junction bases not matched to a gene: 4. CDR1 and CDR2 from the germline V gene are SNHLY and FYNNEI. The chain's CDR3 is CASTGQGTGNTIYF. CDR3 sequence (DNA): TGTGCCAGCACAGGACAGGGAACTGGAAACACCATATATTTT. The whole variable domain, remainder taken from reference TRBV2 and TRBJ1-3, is EPEVTQTPSHQVTQMGQEVILRCVPISNHLYFYWYRQILGQKVEFLVSFYNNEISEKSEIFDDQFSVERPDGSNFTLKIRSTKLEDSAMYFCASTGQGTGNTIYFGEGSWLTVV.

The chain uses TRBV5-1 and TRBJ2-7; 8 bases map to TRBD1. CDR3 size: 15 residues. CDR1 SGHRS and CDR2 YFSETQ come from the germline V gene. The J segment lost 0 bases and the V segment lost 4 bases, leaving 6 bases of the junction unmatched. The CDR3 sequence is CASSRTDRGSYEQYF. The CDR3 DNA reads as TGCGCCAGCAGCCGAACCGACAGGGGCTCCTACGAGCAGTACTTC.

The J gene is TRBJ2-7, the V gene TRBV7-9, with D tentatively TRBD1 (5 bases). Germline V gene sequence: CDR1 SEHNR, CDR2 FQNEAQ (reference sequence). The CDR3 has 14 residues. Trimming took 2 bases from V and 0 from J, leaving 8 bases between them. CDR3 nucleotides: TGTGCCAGCAGCTTATCCAGGGCCTCCTACGAGCAGTACTTC. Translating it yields CASSLSRASYEQYF.

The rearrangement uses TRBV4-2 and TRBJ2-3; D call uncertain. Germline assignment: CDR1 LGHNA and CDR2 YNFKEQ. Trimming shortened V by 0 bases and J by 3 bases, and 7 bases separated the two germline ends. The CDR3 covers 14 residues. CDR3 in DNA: TGTGCCAGCAGCCAAGAACGTTCAACAGATACGCAGTATTTT. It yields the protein CASSQERSTDTQYF.

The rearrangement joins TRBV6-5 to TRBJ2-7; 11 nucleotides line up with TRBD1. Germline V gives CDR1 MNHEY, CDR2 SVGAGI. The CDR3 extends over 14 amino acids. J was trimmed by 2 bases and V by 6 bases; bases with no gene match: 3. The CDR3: CASSRDRGTYEQYF. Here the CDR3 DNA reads TGTGCCAGCAGCAGGGACAGGGGGACCTACGAGCAGTACTTC.